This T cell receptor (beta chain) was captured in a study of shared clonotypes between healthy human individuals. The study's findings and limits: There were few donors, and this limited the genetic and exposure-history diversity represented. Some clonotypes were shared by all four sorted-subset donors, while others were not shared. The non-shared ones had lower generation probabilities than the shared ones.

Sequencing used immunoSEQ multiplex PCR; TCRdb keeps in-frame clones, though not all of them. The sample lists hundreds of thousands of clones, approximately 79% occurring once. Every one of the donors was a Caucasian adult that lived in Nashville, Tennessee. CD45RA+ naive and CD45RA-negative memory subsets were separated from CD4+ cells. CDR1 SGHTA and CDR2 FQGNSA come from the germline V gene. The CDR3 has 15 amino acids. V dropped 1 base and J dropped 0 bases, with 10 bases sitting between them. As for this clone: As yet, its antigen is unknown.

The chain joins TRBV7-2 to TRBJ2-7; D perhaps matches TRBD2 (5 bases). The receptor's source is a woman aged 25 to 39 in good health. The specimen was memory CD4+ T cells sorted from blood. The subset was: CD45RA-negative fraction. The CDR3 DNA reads TGTGCCAGCAGCTTAGGTAGCGCGAGCTCCTACGAGCAGTACTTC. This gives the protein CASSLGSASSYEQYF.